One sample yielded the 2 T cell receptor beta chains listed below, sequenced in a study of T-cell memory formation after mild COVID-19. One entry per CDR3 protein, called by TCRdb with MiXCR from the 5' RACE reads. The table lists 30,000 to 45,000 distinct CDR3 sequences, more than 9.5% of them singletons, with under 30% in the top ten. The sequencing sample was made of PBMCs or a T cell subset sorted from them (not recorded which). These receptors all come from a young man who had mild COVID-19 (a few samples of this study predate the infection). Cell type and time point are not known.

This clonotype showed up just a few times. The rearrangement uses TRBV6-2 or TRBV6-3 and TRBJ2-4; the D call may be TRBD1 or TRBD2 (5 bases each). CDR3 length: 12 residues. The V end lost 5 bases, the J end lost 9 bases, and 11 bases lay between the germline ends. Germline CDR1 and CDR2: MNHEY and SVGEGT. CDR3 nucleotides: TGTGCCAGCAGTCCGGGGCTCGCCATTCAGTACTTC. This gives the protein CASSPGLAIQYF.

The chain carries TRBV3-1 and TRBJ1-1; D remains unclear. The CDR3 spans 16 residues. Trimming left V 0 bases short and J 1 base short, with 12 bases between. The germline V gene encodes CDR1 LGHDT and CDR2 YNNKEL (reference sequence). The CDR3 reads CASSQETVSQNTEAFF. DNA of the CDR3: TGTGCCAGCAGCCAAGAAACGGTCAGTCAGAACACTGAAGCTTTCTTT.